The 17 T cell receptor beta chains given below trace back to one sample, sequenced in a study of T-cell reconstitution after alpha-beta-depleted transplantation in children. Preparing the TCRbeta library involved the use of unique molecular identifiers. TCRdb independently ran MiXCR on the PCR reads; one entry per CDR3 protein. The sample has 500,000 to 600,000 distinct CDR3 sequences, 25% to 30% seen once. Sequencing used PBMCs, obtained before TCRalphabeta/CD19-depleted stem cell transplant. Every receptor here comes from a boy younger than two with Wiskott-Aldrich syndrome, due to receive a stem cell transplant.

This clonotype has a handful of counts. The chain combines TRBV7-3 with TRBJ2-1, with TRBD2 matching over 14 bases. This CDR3 spans 14 amino acids. The germline CDR1 and CDR2 sequences are SGHTA and FQGTGA. Trimming cost V 5 bases and J 12 bases; bases outside gene matches: 6. The CDR3 region has the DNA TGTGCCAGCAGCCCACCGGGACTAGCGGGAGTGCAGTTCTTC. Protein sequence: CASSPPGLAGVQFF.

This clonotype qualifies as medium-sized. The chain carries TRBV5-6 and TRBJ2-1, with TRBD2 as a possible D gene (6 bases). CDR3 length equals 15 residues. Germline CDR1 is SGHDT and CDR2 is YYEEEE. Trimming removed 4 bases from V and 12 bases from J, with 23 bases in between. The CDR3 loop reads CASSHPKLGREGQFF. CDR3 DNA: TGTGCCAGCAGCCATCCCAAGCTCGGGAGAGAGGGGCAGTTCTTC.

The V gene is TRBV12-3 or TRBV12-4, the J gene TRBJ2-1; D might be TRBD1 or TRBD2, each matching 5 bases. This CDR3 region has 15 residues. V lost 6 bases and J 2 bases, leaving 14 bases between the germline ends. The CDR3 DNA follows: TGTGCCAGCAGCCCCGGGGACGGGACCTACAATGAGCAGTTCTTC. Protein product: CASSPGDGTYNEQFF.

V gene TRBV12-3 or TRBV12-4 combines with J gene TRBJ2-3; TRBD1 agrees at 7 bases. V lost 8 bases and J lost 1; bases outside the gene matches: 0. This CDR3 is 12 amino acids long. CDR3 DNA: TGTGCCAGCGACAGGGGCACAGATACGCAGTATTTT. Translation gives CASDRGTDTQYF.

V is TRBV9 and J is TRBJ2-3, with TRBD1 as a possible D gene (6 bases). This CDR3 contains 15 residues. Germline V lookup: CDR1 SGDLS, CDR2 YYNGEE. Trimming stripped 2 bases from V and 2 bases from J, with 12 bases between. CDR3 coding DNA: TGTGCCAGCAGCGTTAACAGGGCCCACACAGATACGCAGTATTTT. It is translated as CASSVNRAHTDTQYF. The full variable domain, completed using reference TRBV9 and TRBJ2-3, is DSGVTQTPKHLITATGQRVTLRCSPRSGDLSVYWYQQSLDQGLQFLIQYYNGEERAKGNILERFSAQQFPDLHSELNLSSLELGDSALYFCASSVNRAHTDTQYFGPGTRLTVL.

The chain joins TRBV12-3 or TRBV12-4 to TRBJ2-1; D might be TRBD2 (5 bases). Trimming removed 5 bases from V and 5 bases from J, with 7 bases in between. The CDR3 length is 12 residues. The CDR3 nucleotides are TGTGCCAGCAGTACAGCGGACAATGAGCAGTTCTTC. This translates into CASSTADNEQFF.

The chain combines TRBV18 with TRBJ1-1; D unclear. This CDR3 comprises 14 residues. CDR1 is KGHSH, CDR2 LQKENI, per germline. V was cut by 3 bases and J by 0 bases, with 8 bases left in between. The CDR3 DNA reads as TGTGCCAGCTCACCGAGAGTGATGAACACTGAAGCTTTCTTT. Protein product: CASSPRVMNTEAFF.

This rearrangement joins TRBV7-8 to TRBJ2-5, with 10 bases lining up with TRBD2. The V gene's germline CDR1 is SGHVS and CDR2 FQNEAQ. The CDR3 is 17 amino acids. The trim removed 1 base at V and 1 base at J, leaving 6 bases unmatched. The chain's CDR3 is CASSLVPGLAVQETQYF. CDR3 nucleotides: TGTGCCAGCAGCTTAGTACCCGGACTAGCGGTCCAAGAGACCCAGTACTTC.

This chain joins TRBV29-1 and TRBJ1-2; TRBD1 aligns across 8 bases. J gave up 2 bases and V 3 bases, and 2 bases lay outside the gene matches. CDR1 is SQVTM and CDR2 is ANQGSEA in the germline V gene. The CDR3 is 13 residues long. The CDR3 DNA sequence: TGCAGCGTTGACCGGACAGGGAACTATGGCTACACCTTC. Residues: CSVDRTGNYGYTF. Full variable domain (missing parts from reference TRBV29-1 and TRBJ1-2): SAVISQKPSRDICQRGTSLTIQCQVDSQVTMMFWYRQQPGQSLTLIATANQGSEATYESGFVIDKFPISRPNLTFSTLTVSNMSPEDSSIYLCSVDRTGNYGYTFGSGTRLTVV.

This clonotype was picked up many times. The CDR3 region is CASSLGLARNEQFF. CDR3 in DNA: TGCGCCAGCAGCTTGGGACTAGCGCGCAATGAGCAGTTCTTC. The J gene is TRBJ2-1, the V gene TRBV5-1, with 8 bases matching TRBD2. The junction had 2 bases not matched to a gene; V was cut back by 0 bases and J by 6 bases. The CDR3 is made up of 14 amino acids. The V gene's germline CDR1 is SGHRS and CDR2 YFSETQ.

The chain links TRBV7-9 to TRBJ2-5; the match to TRBD2 covers 8 bases. The ends lost 4 bases at V and 3 bases at J; junction bases unmatched: 7. The CDR3 extends over 15 amino acids. Germline V CDR1 and CDR2: SEHNR, FQNEAQ (reference sequence). The chain's CDR3 is CASSSSGTRKETQYF. CDR3 bases: TGTGCCAGCAGCTCTTCCGGGACTAGAAAAGAGACCCAGTACTTC.

This chain joins TRBV7-7 and TRBJ1-2; TRBD1 agrees at 10 bases. Per the germline V gene, CDR1 is SSHAT and CDR2 is FNYEAQ (reference sequence). With V trimmed by 6 bases and J by 6 bases, 10 bases remained unmatched. CDR3 size: 15 residues. The CDR3 coding sequence is TGTGCCAGCAGTTCCCAGGGGACAGGGGTCGATGGCTACACCTTC. Protein product: CASSSQGTGVDGYTF.

This clonotype was counted a single time. This chain links TRBV9 with TRBJ1-2; no firm D call. The CDR3 is made up of 13 amino acids. V was shortened by 0 bases and J by 2 bases, with 5 bases between the two germline ends. The germline V gene encodes CDR1 SGDLS and CDR2 YYNGEE. CDR3 sequence reads: CASSVGINYGYTF. Here the CDR3 DNA reads TGTGCCAGCAGCGTAGGAATCAACTATGGCTACACCTTC.

V usage is TRBV12-3 or TRBV12-4 and J usage is TRBJ2-7; 8 nucleotides agree with TRBD1. J lost 3 bases, V lost 6 bases, and 7 bases had no gene match. The CDR3 covers 14 residues. CDR3 coding DNA: TGTGCCAGCAGCCCCGGGACAGGATACTACGAGCAGTACTTC. It codes for CASSPGTGYYEQYF.

The chain recombines TRBV18 with TRBJ2-1; possibly TRBD1 or TRBD2 for D (5 bases each). The germline V gene has CDR1 KGHSH and CDR2 LQKENI. Trimming cost V 3 bases and J 4 bases, with 13 bases left between them. The CDR3 covers 15 residues. The CDR3 protein is CASSPGDGNYNEQFF. DNA of the CDR3: TGTGCCAGCTCACCCGGGGACGGAAATTACAATGAGCAGTTCTTC.

J is TRBJ2-7 and V is TRBV10-3; TRBD2 agrees at 10 bases. The ends lost 4 bases at V and 4 bases at J; junction bases unmatched: 7. The germline gives CDR1 ENHRY, CDR2 SYGVKD. This CDR3 comprises 15 residues. The chain's CDR3 is CAISGIAGGRYEQYF. CDR3 bases: TGTGCCATCAGTGGGATAGCGGGAGGCCGATACGAGCAGTACTTC.

The gene calls are TRBV20-1 and TRBJ1-4; D ambiguous. The CDR3 extends over 13 amino acids. The germline CDR1 and CDR2 sequences are DFQATT and SNEGSKA (reference sequence). V was clipped by 2 bases and J by 5 bases, with 9 bases between them. For the CDR3, the DNA is TGCAGTGCTAGACAGAGCGTCAATGAAAAACTGTTTTTT. Translation gives CSARQSVNEKLFF.